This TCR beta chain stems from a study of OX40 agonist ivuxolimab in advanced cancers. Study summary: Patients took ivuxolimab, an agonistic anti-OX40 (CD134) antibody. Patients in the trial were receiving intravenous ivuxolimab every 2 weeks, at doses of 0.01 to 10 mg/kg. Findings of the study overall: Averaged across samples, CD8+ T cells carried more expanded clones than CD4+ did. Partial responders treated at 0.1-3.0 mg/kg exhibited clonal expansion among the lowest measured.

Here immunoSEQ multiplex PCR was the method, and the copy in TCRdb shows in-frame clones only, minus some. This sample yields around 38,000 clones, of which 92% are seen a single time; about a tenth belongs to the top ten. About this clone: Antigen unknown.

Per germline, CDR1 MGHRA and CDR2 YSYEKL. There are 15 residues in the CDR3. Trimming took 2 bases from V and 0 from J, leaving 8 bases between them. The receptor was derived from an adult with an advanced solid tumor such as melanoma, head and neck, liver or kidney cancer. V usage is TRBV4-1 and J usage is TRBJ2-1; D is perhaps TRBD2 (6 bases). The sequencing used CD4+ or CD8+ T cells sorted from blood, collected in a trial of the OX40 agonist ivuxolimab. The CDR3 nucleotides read TGCGCCAGCAGCCAAACTAGCTCCTCCTACAATGAGCAGTTCTTC. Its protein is CASSQTSSSYNEQFF.